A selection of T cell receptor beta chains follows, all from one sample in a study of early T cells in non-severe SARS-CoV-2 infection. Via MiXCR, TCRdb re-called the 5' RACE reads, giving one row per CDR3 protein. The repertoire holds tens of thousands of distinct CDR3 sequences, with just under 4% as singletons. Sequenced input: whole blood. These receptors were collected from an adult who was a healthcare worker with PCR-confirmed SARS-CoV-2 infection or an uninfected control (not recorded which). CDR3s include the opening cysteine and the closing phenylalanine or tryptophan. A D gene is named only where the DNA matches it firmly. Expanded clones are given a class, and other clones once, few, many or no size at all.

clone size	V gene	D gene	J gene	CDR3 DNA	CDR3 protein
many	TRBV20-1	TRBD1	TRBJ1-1	TGCAGTGCCGCTGGACAGGGGGTGTACACTGAAGCTTTCTTT	CSAAGQGVYTEAFF
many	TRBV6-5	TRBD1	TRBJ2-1	TGTGCCAGCAGTACTTCCGGGACAGGGGCGAACAATGAGCAGTTCTTC	CASSTSGTGANNEQFF
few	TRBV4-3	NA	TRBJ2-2	TGCGCCAGCAGCCAAGATCGGGGGAACACCGGGGAGCTGTTTTTT	CASSQDRGNTGELFF
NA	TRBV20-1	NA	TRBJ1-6	TGCAGTGCTCCCAAGAGGGACCTCTGGGTTTCACCCCTCCACTTT	CSAPKRDLWVSPLHF
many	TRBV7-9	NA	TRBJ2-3	TGTGCCAGCAGCCCACAGGGAGATACGCAGTATTTT	CASSPQGDTQYF
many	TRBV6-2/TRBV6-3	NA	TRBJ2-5	TGTGCCAGCAGTTACACAGATGAGACCCAGTACTTC	CASSYTDETQYF
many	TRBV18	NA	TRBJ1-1	TGTGCCAGCTCACCAACTAACCGAGGGACTGAAGCTTTCTTT	CASSPTNRGTEAFF
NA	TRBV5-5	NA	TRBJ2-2	TGTGCCAGCAGCAGGAGACAGGATCCCTCCGGGGAGCTGTTTTTT	CASSRRQDPSGELFF
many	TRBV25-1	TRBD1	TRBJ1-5	TGTGCCAGCAGTCCTTGGGAGGGGACAGGGCACAATCAGCCCCAGCATTTT	CASSPWEGTGHNQPQHF
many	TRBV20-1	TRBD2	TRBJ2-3	TGCAGTGCTACACTAGCGGCAGGCACAGATACGCAGTATTTT	CSATLAAGTDTQYF
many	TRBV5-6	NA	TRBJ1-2	TGTGCCAGCAGCTTGGGACAGGCCTTTGGCTACACCTTC	CASSLGQAFGYTF